Reported below is one T cell receptor beta chain. This sample was taken from a study of blood T cell repertoires in COVID-19. Study-wide background: Nucleic acid was either cDNA or gDNA, and it came from T cells, B-cell-depleted T cells, or PBMCs.

Authors' processing steps: Reference gene primer amplification gave nucleated cell count estimates. Data came from immunoSEQ multiplex PCR; TCRdb stores just in-frame clones and leaves some out. V and J calls and clone size follow that table, whereas D and trimming were derived from the DNA. Here the sample spans about 370,000 clones, roughly nine tenths being singletons. CDR1 and CDR2 (germline): SGHRS, YFSETQ. Between the trimmed V and J ends, which lost 0 bases and 6 bases, there was a span of 15 bases. The CDR3 loop spans 15 amino acids. Sequences were obtained from PBMCs or T cells enriched from blood (not recorded which). The sequence was collected from a young man who had recovered from COVID-19. The gene calls are TRBV5-1 and TRBJ1-2; D is possibly TRBD1 (5 bases). The chain's CDR3 is CASSLEAGHEDGYTF. Written as DNA, the CDR3 is TGCGCCAGCAGCTTGGAGGCAGGGCACGAAGATGGCTACACCTTC.